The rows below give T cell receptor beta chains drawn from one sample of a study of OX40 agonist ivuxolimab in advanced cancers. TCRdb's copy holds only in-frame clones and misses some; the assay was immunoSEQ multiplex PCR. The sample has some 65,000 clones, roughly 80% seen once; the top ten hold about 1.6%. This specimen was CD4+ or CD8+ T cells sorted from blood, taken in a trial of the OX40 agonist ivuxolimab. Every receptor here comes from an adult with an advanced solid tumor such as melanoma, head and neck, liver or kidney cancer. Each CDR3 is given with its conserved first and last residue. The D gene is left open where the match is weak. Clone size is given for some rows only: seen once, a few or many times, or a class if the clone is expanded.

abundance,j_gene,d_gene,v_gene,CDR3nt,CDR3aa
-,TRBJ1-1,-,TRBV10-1,TGCGCCAGCAGAAAGTCAGGGGAGGCTTTCTTT,CASRKSGEAFF
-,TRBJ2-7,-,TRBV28,TGTGCCAGCAGTTTATCCAGTTTGAGTTACGAGCAGTACTTC,CASSLSSLSYEQYF
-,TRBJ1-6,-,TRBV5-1,TGCGCCAGCAGCTTGGATACGAGGACTGGACATAATTCACCCCTCCACTTT,CASSLDTRTGHNSPLHF
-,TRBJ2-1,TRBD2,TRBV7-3,TGTGCCAGCAGCTTGGCTAGCGGGGTTTACAATGAGCAGTTCTTC,CASSLASGVYNEQFF
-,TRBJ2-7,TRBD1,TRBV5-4,TGTGCCAGCAGCCTCCTGACAGGGGGCTTCTACGAGCAGTACTTC,CASSLLTGGFYEQYF
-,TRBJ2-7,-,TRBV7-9,TGTGCCAGCAGCCGATTCCGGGGGCGAATCCACGAGCAGTACTTC,CASSRFRGRIHEQYF
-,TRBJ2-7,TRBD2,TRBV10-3,TGTGCCATCAGTGAGTCGAGTCCTAGCGGACCCTACGAGCAGTACTTC,CAISESSPSGPYEQYF
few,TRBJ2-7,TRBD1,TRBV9,TGTGCCAGCAGCGTAGGTGGACAGGCCACCGAGCAGTACTTC,CASSVGGQATEQYF
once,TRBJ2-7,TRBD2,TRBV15,TGTGCCACCAGCAGAGATCAGGGAGGGGTCGACGAGCAGTACTTC,CATSRDQGGVDEQYF
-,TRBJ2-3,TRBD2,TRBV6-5,TGTGCCAGCAGTCTAGCGGGAATAAGCACAGATACGCAGTATTTT,CASSLAGISTDTQYF
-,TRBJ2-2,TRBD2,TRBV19,TGTGCCAGTACACTAGCGGGGGAGCGCGGGGAGCTGTTTTTT,CASTLAGERGELFF
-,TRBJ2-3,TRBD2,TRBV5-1,TGCGCCAGCAGCTGGGGACTAGCGGGCAGCACAGATACGCAGTATTTT,CASSWGLAGSTDTQYF
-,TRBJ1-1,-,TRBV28,TGTGCCAGCAGTTCGCATCAGGGAGCAACTGAAGCTTTCTTT,CASSSHQGATEAFF
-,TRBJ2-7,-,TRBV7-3,TGTGCCAGCAGCTCCCCCAAGTTTTTTCAGTACTTC,CASSSPKFFQYF
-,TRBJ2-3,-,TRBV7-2,TGTGCCAGCACCCTTTGGGGGGTTAGCACAGATACGCAGTATTTT,CASTLWGVSTDTQYF
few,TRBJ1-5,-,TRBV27,TGTGCCAGTTCGAGAGTTGGCAATCAGCCCCAGCATTTT,CASSRVGNQPQHF
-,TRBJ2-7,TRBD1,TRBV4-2,TGTGCCAGCAGCCTCAACCCCCAGGGGGACGAGCAGTACTTC,CASSLNPQGDEQYF
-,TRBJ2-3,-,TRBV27,TGTGCCAGCAGTTTATCATTAGGAGATACGCAGTATTTT,CASSLSLGDTQYF
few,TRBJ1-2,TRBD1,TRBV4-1,TGCGCCAGCAGAAGGGGACAGGACTATGGCTACACCTTC,CASRRGQDYGYTF
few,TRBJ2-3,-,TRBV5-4,TGTGCCAGCAGCCAGGGAGGGACAGCAAGCACAGATACGCAGTATTTT,CASSQGGTASTDTQYF
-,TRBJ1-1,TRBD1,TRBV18,TGTGCCAGCTCACGAAGACAGGGTGGTCGCACTGAAGCTTTCTTT,CASSRRQGGRTEAFF
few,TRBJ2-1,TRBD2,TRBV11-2,TGTGCCAGCAGCTTCGTGACTAGCTTGGCGTTCTTC,CASSFVTSLAFF
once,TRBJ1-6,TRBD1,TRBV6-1,TGTGCCAGCAGGCCTGACAGGGATAATTCACCCCTCCACTTT,CASRPDRDNSPLHF
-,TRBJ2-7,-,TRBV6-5,TGTGCCAGCACGACAGCAGGTTCCTACGAGCAGTACTTC,CASTTAGSYEQYF